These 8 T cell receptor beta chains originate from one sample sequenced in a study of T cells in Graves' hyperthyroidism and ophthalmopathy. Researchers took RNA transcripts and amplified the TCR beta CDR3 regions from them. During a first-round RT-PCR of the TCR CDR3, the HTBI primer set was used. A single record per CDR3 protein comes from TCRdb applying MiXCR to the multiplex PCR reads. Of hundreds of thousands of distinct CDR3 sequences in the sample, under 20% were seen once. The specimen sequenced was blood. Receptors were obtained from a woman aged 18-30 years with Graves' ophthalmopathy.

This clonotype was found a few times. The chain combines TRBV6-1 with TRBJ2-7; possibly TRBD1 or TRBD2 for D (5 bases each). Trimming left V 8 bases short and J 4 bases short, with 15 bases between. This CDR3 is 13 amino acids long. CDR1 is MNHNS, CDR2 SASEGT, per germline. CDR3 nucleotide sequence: TGTGCCAGCTGGGGGAGTCTAGCATACGAGCAGTACTTC. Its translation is CASWGSLAYEQYF.

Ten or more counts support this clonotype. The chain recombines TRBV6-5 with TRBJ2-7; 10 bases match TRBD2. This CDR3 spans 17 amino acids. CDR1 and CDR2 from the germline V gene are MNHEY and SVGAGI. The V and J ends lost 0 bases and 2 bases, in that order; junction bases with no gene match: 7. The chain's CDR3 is CASSYSGLAGATYEQYF. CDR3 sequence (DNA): TGTGCCAGCAGTTACTCGGGGCTAGCGGGAGCGACCTACGAGCAGTACTTC.

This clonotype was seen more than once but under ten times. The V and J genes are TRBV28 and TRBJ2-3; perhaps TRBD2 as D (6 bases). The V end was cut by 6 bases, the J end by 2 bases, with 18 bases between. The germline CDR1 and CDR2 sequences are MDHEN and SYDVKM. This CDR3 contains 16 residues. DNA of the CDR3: TGTGCCAGCAGCGCCTCGGGGGATGGGGACACAGATACGCAGTATTTT. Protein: CASSASGDGDTDTQYF.

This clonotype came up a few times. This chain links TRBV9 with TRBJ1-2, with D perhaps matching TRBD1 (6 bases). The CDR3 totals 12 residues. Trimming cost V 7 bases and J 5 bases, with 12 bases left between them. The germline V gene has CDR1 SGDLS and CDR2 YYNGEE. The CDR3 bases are TGTGCCAGCTCTGAGGGGGAGTATGGCTACACCTTC. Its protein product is CASSEGEYGYTF.

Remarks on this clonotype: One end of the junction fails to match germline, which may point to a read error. CDR3 nucleotide sequence: TGTGCCATCAGTGTATCCGGGACAGGGGGTTTCTACGGGCAGTACTTC. Protein product: CAISVSGTGGFYGQYF. This chain joins TRBV27 and TRBJ2-7, with 11 bases that match TRBD1. The CDR3 extends over 16 amino acids. From germline, CDR1 is MNHEY and CDR2 SMNVEV (reference sequence).

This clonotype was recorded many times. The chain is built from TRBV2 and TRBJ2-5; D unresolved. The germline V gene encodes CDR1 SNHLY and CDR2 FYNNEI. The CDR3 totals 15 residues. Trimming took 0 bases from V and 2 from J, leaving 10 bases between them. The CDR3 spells CASSEARSKQETQYF. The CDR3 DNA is TGTGCCAGCAGTGAAGCTCGCAGCAAACAAGAGACCCAGTACTTC. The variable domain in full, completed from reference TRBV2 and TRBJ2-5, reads EPEVTQTPSHQVTQMGQEVILRCVPISNHLYFYWYRQILGQKVEFLVSFYNNEISEKSEIFDDQFSVERPDGSNFTLKIRSTKLEDSAMYFCASSEARSKQETQYFGPGTRLLVL.

The DNA for the CDR3 is TGTGCCAGCAGCCGGTCCTCCTTTCGGGCCTCTGGAAACACCATATATTTT. Translation: CASSRSSFRASGNTIYF. This chain connects TRBV5-5 to TRBJ1-3; unclear D gene. The CDR3 runs to 17 residues. In germline, CDR1 is SGHKS, CDR2 YYEKEE (reference sequence). Trimming shortened V by 4 bases and J by 0 bases, and 17 bases separated the two germline ends.

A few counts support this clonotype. The CDR3 is CASSHPKGTDYNEQFF. CDR3 in DNA: TGCGCCAGCAGCCACCCTAAGGGGACAGATTACAATGAGCAGTTCTTC. The V and J genes are TRBV4-1 and TRBJ2-1; TRBD1 matches 7 bases. The junction had 9 bases not matched to a gene; V was cut back by 3 bases and J by 4 bases. Germline-derived CDR1 and CDR2 are MGHRA and YSYEKL. The CDR3 runs 16 residues.